This TCR beta chain was sequenced during a study of CD8+ T cells in alopecia areata. The CDR3 runs to 16 residues. V lost 1 base, J lost 1 base, and 6 bases stayed unmatched. Germline V gives CDR1 MGHRA, CDR2 YSYEKL. Treatment noted: oral pan-JAK inhibitor, 5-10 mg twice daily. RNA, once extracted, was reverse transcribed into cDNA for use as the sequencing template. Profiled with immunoSEQ multiplex PCR; TCRdb holds only in-frame clones, not every one. The data show 110,000 or so clones, around three fifths seen once. This sequence originates from a human donor with alopecia areata. The material sequenced was CD4+ T cells sorted from blood, taken at week 24, from a patient treated with tofacitinib. V gene TRBV4-1 combines with J gene TRBJ1-1; the match to TRBD1 covers 7 bases. The CDR3 DNA reads TGCGCCAGCAGCCAAGGAGGGGGCAGGACGAACACTGAAGCTTTCTTT. It codes for CASSQGGGRTNTEAFF.